The rows below give T cell receptor beta chains drawn from one sample of a study of OX40 agonist ivuxolimab in advanced cancers. This table comes from immunoSEQ multiplex PCR, and its TCRdb copy is limited to in-frame clones, with some not included. Of about 68,000 clones in the sample, roughly nine tenths were seen once. The material was CD4+ or CD8+ T cells sorted from blood, obtained in a trial of the OX40 agonist ivuxolimab. Receptor source: an adult with an advanced solid tumor such as melanoma, head and neck, liver or kidney cancer. Both conserved end residues are part of each CDR3. Fields, in order: V gene, J gene, D gene, CDR3 DNA, CDR3 protein. The D gene is left open where the match is weak.

v_gene: TRBV21-1; j_gene: TRBJ2-2; d_gene: -; CDR3nt: TGTGCCAGCAGCAAAGGAGGACAAGCGCACACCGGGGAGCTGTTTTTT; CDR3aa: CASSKGGQAHTGELFF
v_gene: TRBV5-1; j_gene: TRBJ1-2; d_gene: TRBD1; CDR3nt: TGCGCCAGCAGCCGGGGACAGGGGGAGTGGGATGGCTACACCTTC; CDR3aa: CASSRGQGEWDGYTF
v_gene: TRBV19; j_gene: TRBJ1-1; d_gene: TRBD1; CDR3nt: TGTGCCAGTAGTGTCGGGACAGGGTTCATGAACACTGAAGCTTTCTTT; CDR3aa: CASSVGTGFMNTEAFF
v_gene: TRBV7-3; j_gene: TRBJ2-7; d_gene: -; CDR3nt: TGTGCCAGCAGTTCAGAGGTGCCGGGTGAGCAGTACTTC; CDR3aa: CASSSEVPGEQYF
v_gene: TRBV7-9; j_gene: TRBJ1-6; d_gene: -; CDR3nt: TGTGCCAGCAGCCCGCGCGAGGGGAGCTCCTATAATTCACCCCTCCACTTT; CDR3aa: CASSPREGSSYNSPLHF
v_gene: TRBV5-1; j_gene: TRBJ2-5; d_gene: -; CDR3nt: TGCACCAGCAGCTTGGGAGGGGGTCGAGAGACCCAGTACTTC; CDR3aa: CTSSLGGGRETQYF
v_gene: TRBV7-2; j_gene: TRBJ1-1; d_gene: -; CDR3nt: TGTGCCAGCAGCCCGGGACCGTCGGGCACTGAAGCTTTCTTT; CDR3aa: CASSPGPSGTEAFF
v_gene: TRBV7-8; j_gene: TRBJ1-2; d_gene: -; CDR3nt: TGTGCCAGCAGCTTAGGGTCGGGCTATGGCTACACCTTC; CDR3aa: CASSLGSGYGYTF
v_gene: TRBV9; j_gene: TRBJ2-1; d_gene: TRBD2; CDR3nt: TGTGCCAGCAGCGCGGGACTAGCGGGAGGGCCGGGCTACAATGAGCAGTTCTTC; CDR3aa: CASSAGLAGGPGYNEQFF
v_gene: TRBV28; j_gene: TRBJ2-3; d_gene: -; CDR3nt: TGTGCCAGCAGTTTGCCCCTCCGGGAGAAGTCAGATACGCAGTATTTT; CDR3aa: CASSLPLREKSDTQYF